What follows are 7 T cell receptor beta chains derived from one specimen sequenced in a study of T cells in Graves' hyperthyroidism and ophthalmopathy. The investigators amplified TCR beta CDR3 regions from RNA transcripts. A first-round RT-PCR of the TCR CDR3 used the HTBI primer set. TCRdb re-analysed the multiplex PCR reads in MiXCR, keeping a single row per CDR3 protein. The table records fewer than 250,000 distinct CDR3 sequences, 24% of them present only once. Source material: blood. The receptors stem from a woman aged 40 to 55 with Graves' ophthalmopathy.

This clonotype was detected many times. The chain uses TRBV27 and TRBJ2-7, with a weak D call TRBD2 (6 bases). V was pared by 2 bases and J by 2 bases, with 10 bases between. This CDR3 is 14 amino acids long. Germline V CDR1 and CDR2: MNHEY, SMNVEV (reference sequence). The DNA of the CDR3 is TGTGCCAGCAGTTTAGGGGGGACTCCCTACGAGCAGTACTTC. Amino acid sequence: CASSLGGTPYEQYF.

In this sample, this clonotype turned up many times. The CDR3 DNA is TGTGCCAGCAGTTTTAGCGGGAGTGTCCCCGGGGAGCTGTTTTTT. As protein: CASSFSGSVPGELFF. This chain connects TRBV12-3 or TRBV12-4 to TRBJ2-2, with 9 bases identical to TRBD2. J was trimmed by 6 bases and V by 3 bases; bases with no gene match: 5. The CDR3 extends over 15 amino acids.

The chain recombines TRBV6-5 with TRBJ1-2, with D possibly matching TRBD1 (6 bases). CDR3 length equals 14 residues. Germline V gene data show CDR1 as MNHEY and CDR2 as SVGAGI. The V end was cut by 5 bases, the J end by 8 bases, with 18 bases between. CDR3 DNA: TGTGCCAGCAGTCACAGGGATGAAGCGCGGGGCTACACCTTC. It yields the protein CASSHRDEARGYTF.

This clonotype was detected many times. Written as DNA, the CDR3 is TGTGCCAGCAGCCCTATCCGGGGGGCGTCCTACGAGCAGTACTTC. As protein: CASSPIRGASYEQYF. The genes are TRBV27 and TRBJ2-7, with a weak D call TRBD2 (7 bases). The length of the CDR3 is 15 residues. The germline gives CDR1 MNHEY, CDR2 SMNVEV (reference sequence). V was clipped by 6 bases and J by 1 base, with 16 bases between them.

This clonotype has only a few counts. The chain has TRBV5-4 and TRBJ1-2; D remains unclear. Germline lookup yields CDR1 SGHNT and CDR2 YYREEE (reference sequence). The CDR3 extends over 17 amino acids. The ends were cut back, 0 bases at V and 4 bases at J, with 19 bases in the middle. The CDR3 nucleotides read TGTGCCAGCAGCTTGGGGGGTCGTGTTCCCTACGGCTATGGCTACACCTTC. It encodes CASSLGGRVPYGYGYTF.

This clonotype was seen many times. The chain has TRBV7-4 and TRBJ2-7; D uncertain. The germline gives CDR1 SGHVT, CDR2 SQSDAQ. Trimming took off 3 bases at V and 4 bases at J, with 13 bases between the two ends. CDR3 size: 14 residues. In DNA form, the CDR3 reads TGTGCCAGCAGCTTCCTTGGGGTCTCTTACGAGCAGTACTTC. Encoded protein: CASSFLGVSYEQYF.

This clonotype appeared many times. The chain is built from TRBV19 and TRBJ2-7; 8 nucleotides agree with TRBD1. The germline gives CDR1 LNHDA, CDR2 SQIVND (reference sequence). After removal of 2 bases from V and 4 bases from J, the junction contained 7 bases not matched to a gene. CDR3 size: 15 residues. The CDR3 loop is CASSINPGQEYEQYF. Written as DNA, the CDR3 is TGTGCCAGTAGTATAAACCCGGGACAGGAATACGAGCAGTACTTC.